In this sample, the clone carrying this T cell receptor (beta chain) turned up a few times. This entry is derived from a study of blood T cells in healthy people across ages. The authors ran a second PCR of about 6 to 11 cycles using a sample-barcoded 5' primer and a J-beta primer mix. In TCRdb, the 5' RACE reads were re-called with MiXCR into one record per CDR3 protein. The repertoire holds around 970,000 distinct CDR3 sequences, approximately 50% seen once, with 20% to 25% in the top ten. J lost 1 base, V lost 1 base, and 4 bases had no gene match. This CDR3 comprises 16 residues. Sequencing was performed on blood. This clonotype originated in a woman in her sixties in good health. V gene TRBV12-3 or TRBV12-4 combines with J gene TRBJ2-3, with 8 bases aligning to TRBD1. In DNA, the CDR3 is TGTGCCAGCAGTTTAGGTACAGGGGGAGGCACAGATACGCAGTATTTT. This encodes CASSLGTGGGTDTQYF.